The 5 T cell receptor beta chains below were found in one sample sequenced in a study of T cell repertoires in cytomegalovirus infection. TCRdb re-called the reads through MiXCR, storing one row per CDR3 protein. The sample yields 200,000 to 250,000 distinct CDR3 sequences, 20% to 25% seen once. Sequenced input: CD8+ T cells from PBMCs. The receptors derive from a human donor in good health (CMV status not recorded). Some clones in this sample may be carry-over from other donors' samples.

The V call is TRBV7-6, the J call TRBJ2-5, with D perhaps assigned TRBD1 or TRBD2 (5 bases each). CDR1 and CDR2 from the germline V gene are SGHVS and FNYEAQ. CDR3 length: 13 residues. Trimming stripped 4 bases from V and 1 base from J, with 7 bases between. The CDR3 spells CASSSGTQETQYF. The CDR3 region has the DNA TGTGCCAGCAGCTCCGGGACCCAAGAGACCCAGTACTTC.

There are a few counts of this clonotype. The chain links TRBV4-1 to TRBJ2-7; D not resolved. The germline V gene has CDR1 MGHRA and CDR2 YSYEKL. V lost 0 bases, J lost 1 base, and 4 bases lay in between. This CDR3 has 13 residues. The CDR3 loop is CASSQENSYEQYF. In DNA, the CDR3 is TGCGCCAGCAGCCAAGAGAATTCCTACGAGCAGTACTTC.

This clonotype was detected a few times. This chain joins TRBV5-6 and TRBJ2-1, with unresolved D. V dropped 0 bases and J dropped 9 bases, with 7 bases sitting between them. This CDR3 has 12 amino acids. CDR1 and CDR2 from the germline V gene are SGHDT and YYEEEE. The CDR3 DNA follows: TGTGCCAGCAGCTTGGTCGCCCGTGAGCAGTTCTTC. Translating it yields CASSLVAREQFF. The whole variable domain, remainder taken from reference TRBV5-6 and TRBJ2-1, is DAGVTQSPTHLIKTRGQQVTLRCSPKSGHDTVSWYQQALGQGPQFIFQYYEEEERQRGNFPDRFSGHQFPNYSSELNVNALLLGDSALYLCASSLVAREQFFGPGTRLTVL.

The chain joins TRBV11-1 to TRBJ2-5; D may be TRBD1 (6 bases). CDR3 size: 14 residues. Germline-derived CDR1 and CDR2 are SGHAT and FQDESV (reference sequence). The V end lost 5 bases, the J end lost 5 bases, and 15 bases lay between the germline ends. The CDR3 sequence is CASSQDSFYETQYF. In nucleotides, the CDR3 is TGTGCCAGCAGCCAGGACAGTTTCTACGAGACCCAGTACTTC. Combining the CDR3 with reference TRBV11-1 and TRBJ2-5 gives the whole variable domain EAEVAQSPRYKITEKSQAVAFWCDPISGHATLYWYRQILGQGPELLVQFQDESVVDDSQLPKDRFSAERLKGVDSTLKIQPAELGDSAMYLCASSQDSFYETQYFGPGTRLLVL.

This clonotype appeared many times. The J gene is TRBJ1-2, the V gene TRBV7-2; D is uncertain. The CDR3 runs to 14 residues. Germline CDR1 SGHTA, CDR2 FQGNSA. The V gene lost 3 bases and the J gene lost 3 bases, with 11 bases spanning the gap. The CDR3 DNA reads TGTGCCAGCAGCTTGCGGAGGGTCGACTATGGCTACACCTTC. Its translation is CASSLRRVDYGYTF.